The 32 T cell receptor beta chains reported below all come from one sample, sequenced in a study of PD-1 blockade in classical Hodgkin lymphoma. Here immunoSEQ multiplex PCR was the method, and the copy in TCRdb shows in-frame clones only, minus some. In the table there are 43,000 or so clones, 73% of which are singletons. After autologous stem cell transplantation all patients relapsed, and prior brentuximab vedotin exposure differed between cohorts. This material consisted of peripheral blood mononuclear cells (PBMCs), taken at baseline. The source is a human donor with classical Hodgkin lymphoma.

This clone counts as medium-sized. This chain joins TRBV25-1 and TRBJ2-5, with D unclear. V was pared by 5 bases and J by 4 bases, with 2 bases between. The length of the CDR3 is 10 residues. The germline V gene has CDR1 MGHDK and CDR2 SYGVNS. CDR3 region: CASSPETQYF. CDR3 nucleotides: TGTGCCAGCAGTCCAGAGACCCAGTACTTC.

This clone was seen once. The V gene is TRBV9, the J gene TRBJ2-5; TRBD2 matches at 7 bases. Germline values: CDR1 SGDLS, CDR2 YYNGEE. The CDR3 runs to 16 residues. V shed 2 bases and J 1 base; nucleotides not matched to a gene: 8. CDR3 region: CASSVGLAAIQETQYF. In DNA form, the CDR3 reads TGTGCCAGCAGCGTGGGGCTAGCGGCCATCCAAGAGACCCAGTACTTC.

The chain carries TRBV9 and TRBJ1-1; D gene unclear. The CDR3 contains 15 residues. CDR1 is SGDLS, CDR2 YYNGEE, per germline. The V end was cut by 4 bases, the J end by 5 bases, with 18 bases between. DNA for the CDR3: TGTGCCAGCAGCCCCCTAGGCAGCGCGAGAACTGAAGCTTTCTTT. Its translation is CASSPLGSARTEAFF. Using reference TRBV9 and TRBJ1-1 for the parts outside the CDR3, the full variable domain is DSGVTQTPKHLITATGQRVTLRCSPRSGDLSVYWYQQSLDQGLQFLIQYYNGEERAKGNILERFSAQQFPDLHSELNLSSLELGDSALYFCASSPLGSARTEAFFGQGTRLTVV.

This clone has only a few counts. V and J are TRBV5-1 and TRBJ1-4, with D perhaps matching TRBD1 (5 bases). From germline, CDR1 is SGHRS and CDR2 YFSETQ. Trimming shortened V by 5 bases and J by 0 bases, and 5 bases separated the two germline ends. The CDR3 covers 13 residues. CDR3 amino acids: CASRGATNEKLFF. In DNA form, the CDR3 reads TGCGCCAGCAGGGGGGCAACTAATGAAAAACTGTTTTTT.

This clone was seen only a few times. V gene TRBV19 combines with J gene TRBJ2-7; 10 bases match TRBD2. The CDR3 length is 17 residues. Germline values: CDR1 LNHDA, CDR2 SQIVND (reference sequence). Germline trimming cut 1 base from V and 3 bases from J; bases unmatched to any gene: 9. Written as DNA, the CDR3 is TGTGCCAGTAGTATAGCCTGGACTAGCGGATCCTACTACGAGCAGTACTTC. The encoded protein is CASSIAWTSGSYYEQYF.

This clone came up a few times. The chain links TRBV19 to TRBJ1-5; no firm D call. Trimming removed 2 bases from V and 0 bases from J, with 11 bases in between. CDR3 length equals 16 residues. The V gene's germline CDR1 is LNHDA and CDR2 SQIVND (reference sequence). CDR3 loop: CASSITLDGSNQPQHF. The DNA for the CDR3 is TGTGCCAGTAGTATAACATTGGACGGTAGCAATCAGCCCCAGCATTTT. The full variable domain, with the rest looked up from reference TRBV19 and TRBJ1-5, is DGGITQSPKYLFRKEGQNVTLSCEQNLNHDAMYWYRQDPGQGLRLIYYSQIVNDFQKGDIAEGYSVSREKKESFPLTVTSAQKNPTAFYLCASSITLDGSNQPQHFGDGTRLSIL.

The rearrangement joins TRBV5-1 to TRBJ1-1, with no clear D. Germline V gene sequence: CDR1 SGHRS, CDR2 YFSETQ. Trimming left V 1 base short and J 1 base short, with 5 bases between. The CDR3 length is 13 residues. In DNA, the CDR3 is TGCGCCAGCAGCTTGTTTGCGAACACTGAAGCTTTCTTT. Translated: CASSLFANTEAFF.

CDR3 sequence (DNA): TGTGCCAGCAAAATTAACACCGGGGAGCTGTTTTTT. Translated, it gives CASKINTGELFF. This chain joins TRBV25-1 and TRBJ2-2; D unresolved. Germline loops: CDR1 MGHDK, CDR2 SYGVNS. This CDR3 region has 12 residues. The V end lost 7 bases, the J end lost 2 bases, and 5 bases lay between the germline ends.

V is TRBV7-9 and J is TRBJ2-1; D ambiguous. Germline V lookup: CDR1 SEHNR, CDR2 FQNEAQ (reference sequence). Between the trimmed V and J ends, which lost 0 bases and 5 bases, there was a span of 5 bases. The CDR3 runs to 13 residues. The CDR3 bases are TGTGCCAGCAGCTTAGCAGGGCACAATGAGCAGTTCTTC. Amino acid sequence: CASSLAGHNEQFF.

The J gene is TRBJ2-2, the V gene TRBV6-5, with D possibly being TRBD1 (5 bases). The CDR3 consists of 14 residues. The V gene's germline CDR1 is MNHEY and CDR2 SVGAGI. With 5 bases removed from V and 5 bases from J, the gap between germline ends came to 12 bases. CDR3 DNA sequence: TGTGCCAGCAGTCTCGACAGATTTACCGGGGAGCTGTTTTTT. This encodes CASSLDRFTGELFF.

The chain joins TRBV7-3 to TRBJ2-3, with D hard to call. V dropped 6 bases and J dropped 0 bases, with 10 bases sitting between them. Germline V lookup: CDR1 SGHTA, CDR2 FQGTGA. The CDR3 spans 14 residues. The CDR3 region has the DNA TGTGCCAGCAGGTTAGATGGAAGCACAGATACGCAGTATTTT. Encoded protein: CASRLDGSTDTQYF.

The chain uses TRBV30 and TRBJ2-7; D is unclear. This CDR3 contains 15 residues. The V end lost 3 bases, the J end lost 4 bases, and 19 bases lay between the germline ends. Germline V gene lookup returns CDR1 GTSNPN and CDR2 SVGIG (reference sequence). CDR3 sequence reads: CAWSFNQAAGYEQYF. The CDR3 DNA reads as TGTGCCTGGAGCTTCAATCAGGCTGCTGGATACGAGCAGTACTTC.

As regards this clone: Different DNA sequences within this sample yield the same CDR3. This chain joins TRBV7-9 and TRBJ2-7, with D unclear. V lost 1 base, J lost 2 bases, and 9 bases lay in between. Germline CDR1 reads SEHNR; CDR2 reads FQNEAQ (reference sequence). The CDR3 spans 14 residues. CDR3 loop: CASSLVTGTYEQYF. The DNA for the CDR3 is TGTGCCAGCAGCTTAGTCACGGGCACCTACGAGCAGTACTTC.

This clone was counted a single time. V is TRBV19 and J is TRBJ2-6; D may be TRBD1 (5 bases). Between the trimmed V and J ends, which lost 7 bases and 0 bases, there was a span of 7 bases. This CDR3 has 14 amino acids. The germline CDR1 and CDR2 sequences are LNHDA and SQIVND (reference sequence). The CDR3 region has the DNA TGTGCCAGTAACAGGTTCTCTGGGGCCAACGTCCTGACTTTC. It translates to CASNRFSGANVLTF.

The gene calls are TRBV9 and TRBJ2-3; 14 bases match TRBD2. The CDR3 loop spans 15 amino acids. V shed 6 bases, J shed 4 bases, and the junction held 4 bases outside the gene matches. CDR1 and CDR2 (germline): SGDLS, YYNGEE. CDR3 nucleotide sequence: TGTGCCAGCACCCCGACTAGCGGGAGGGCAGATACGCAGTATTTT. Its protein product is CASTPTSGRADTQYF.

The chain couples TRBV19 to TRBJ2-6; D uncertain. This CDR3 is 16 amino acids long. The germline CDR1 and CDR2 sequences are LNHDA and SQIVND (reference sequence). Between the trimmed V and J ends, which lost 3 bases and 0 bases, there was a span of 9 bases. In nucleotides, the CDR3 is TGTGCCAGTAGTATCGTGCGGAGCTCTGGGGCCAACGTCCTGACTTTC. Translated, it gives CASSIVRSSGANVLTF.

The chain couples TRBV11-2 to TRBJ2-1; a weak D match, TRBD2 (6 bases). Trimming took off 2 bases at V and 7 bases at J, with 18 bases between the two ends. The CDR3 sequence is 16 residues long. Germline assignment: CDR1 SGHAT and CDR2 FQNNGV. CDR3 residues: CASSLNSLGTLNEQFF. The CDR3 DNA sequence: TGTGCCAGCAGCTTAAATTCCCTAGGGACTTTGAATGAGCAGTTCTTC. Variable domain in full (rest from reference TRBV11-2 and TRBJ2-1): EAGVAQSPRYKIIEKRQSVAFWCNPISGHATLYWYQQILGQGPKLLIQFQNNGVVDDSQLPKDRFSAERLKGVDSTLKIQPAKLEDSAVYLCASSLNSLGTLNEQFFGPGTRLTVL.

The chain joins TRBV4-1 to TRBJ1-2; D is undetermined. There are 15 residues in the CDR3. Per germline, CDR1 MGHRA and CDR2 YSYEKL. V lost 0 bases to trimming and J lost 4 bases, with 12 bases between them. The CDR3 reads CASSQDGEGGYGYTF. DNA for the CDR3: TGCGCCAGCAGCCAAGACGGGGAGGGAGGCTATGGCTACACCTTC.

J is TRBJ1-4 and V is TRBV28; a possible D gene is TRBD1 (5 bases). Germline V gives CDR1 MDHEN, CDR2 SYDVKM. Trimming took off 8 bases at V and 8 bases at J, with 24 bases between the two ends. CDR3 length equals 16 residues. The CDR3 region has the DNA TGTGCCAGCGGATCACTAGCCCAGGGTAGTAAGGAAAAACTGTTTTTT. It codes for CASGSLAQGSKEKLFF. Drawing the rest from reference TRBV28 and TRBJ1-4, the complete variable domain is DVKVTQSSRYLVKRTGEKVFLECVQDMDHENMFWYRQDPGLGLRLIYFSYDVKMKEKGDIPEGYSVSREKKERFSLILESASTNQTSMYLCASGSLAQGSKEKLFFGSGTQLSVL.

V and J are TRBV7-3 and TRBJ1-2; D is undetermined. The CDR3 runs 13 residues. The ends were cut back, 1 base at V and 4 bases at J, with 7 bases in the middle. Germline V gives CDR1 SGHTA, CDR2 FQGTGA. CDR3 sequence: CASSLNGFYGYTF. DNA for the CDR3: TGTGCCAGCAGCTTAAATGGGTTCTATGGCTACACCTTC.

V usage is TRBV2 and J usage is TRBJ1-4; TRBD1 matches at 7 bases. The length of the CDR3 is 14 residues. V was clipped by 4 bases and J by 4 bases; unmatched bases: 3. CDR1 and CDR2 from the germline V gene are SNHLY and FYNNEI. This CDR3 reads CASSARDSNEKLFF. Written as DNA, the CDR3 is TGTGCCAGCAGTGCTCGGGACAGTAATGAAAAACTGTTTTTT.

CDR3 nucleotide sequence: TGTGCCACCAGCAGAGGACTAGCGGGTACCCTATCCGACGAGCAGTACTTC. Residues: CATSRGLAGTLSDEQYF. The chain combines TRBV15 with TRBJ2-7; 10 bases agree with TRBD2. The V gene end was trimmed by 1 base and the J gene end by 5 bases; junction bases not matched to a gene: 11. Per the germline V gene, CDR1 is LNHNV and CDR2 is YYDKDF (reference sequence). This CDR3 has 17 amino acids.

This clone was recorded only once. The rearrangement links TRBV7-9 to TRBJ2-3; D is perhaps TRBD1 (5 bases). The CDR3 is 15 amino acids. Germline CDR1 SEHNR, CDR2 FQNEAQ (reference sequence). Trimming removed 2 bases from V and 2 bases from J, with 11 bases in between. The chain's CDR3 is CASSLTPGNTDTQYF. CDR3 nucleotide sequence: TGTGCCAGCAGCTTAACACCAGGGAACACAGATACGCAGTATTTT.

The table lists this clone with a few counts. The CDR3, as DNA: TGTGCCAGTGGTATACCACAAGAGACCCAGTACTTC. As protein: CASGIPQETQYF. The V call is TRBV27, the J call TRBJ2-5; D uncertain. V dropped 9 bases and J dropped 2 bases, with 10 bases sitting between them. The germline CDR1 and CDR2 sequences are MNHEY and SMNVEV (reference sequence). This CDR3 comprises 12 residues.

The chain uses TRBV29-1 and TRBJ2-3, with 9 bases that match TRBD1. The CDR3 runs 14 residues. The V segment lost 5 bases and the J segment 3 bases; nucleotides outside the gene matches: 6. Per germline, CDR1 SQVTM and CDR2 ANQGSEA. CDR3 amino acids: CSVYRDRATDTQYF. The DNA of the CDR3 is TGCAGCGTTTACCGGGACAGGGCAACAGATACGCAGTATTTT.

The gene calls are TRBV14 and TRBJ2-3; the D is unclear. Germline-derived CDR1 and CDR2 are SGHDN and FVKESK. The CDR3 totals 15 residues. V lost 1 base and J lost 0, with 8 bases in between. The CDR3 DNA sequence: TGTGCCAGCAGCCAAGTCGGAGCTAGCACAGATACGCAGTATTTT. Amino acids: CASSQVGASTDTQYF.

This chain uses TRBV5-1 with TRBJ1-3; D not certain. There are 13 residues in the CDR3. Trimming took 5 bases from V and 10 from J, leaving 16 bases between them. The V gene's germline CDR1 is SGHRS and CDR2 YFSETQ. The CDR3 nucleotides read TGCGCCAGCAGGCCTGTCCCACCTGGAACCATATATTTT. Translation gives CASRPVPPGTIYF.

This clone was detected a few times. This chain uses TRBV9 with TRBJ1-1, with D tentatively TRBD1 (6 bases). Between the trimmed V and J ends, which lost 3 bases and 1 base, there was a span of 13 bases. This CDR3 region has 15 residues. CDR1 is SGDLS and CDR2 is YYNGEE in the germline V gene. Written as DNA, the CDR3 is TGTGCCAGCAGCGGCCATGGGGGCCCGAACACTGAAGCTTTCTTT. Translated: CASSGHGGPNTEAFF.

Worth noting for this clone: Germline is not matched at one junction end, which may reflect a read error. The identical CDR3 is also encoded by other nucleotide sequences in the sample. The rearrangement links TRBV6-6 to TRBJ1-5; 10 bases fit TRBD1. Per germline, CDR1 MNHNY and CDR2 SVGAGI (reference sequence). This CDR3 region has 15 residues. The CDR3 here is CASTLGRDRGQPQHF. CDR3 nucleotides: TGTGCCAGCACCCTGGGCCGGGACAGGGGCCAGCCCCAGCATTTC.

The chain has TRBV18 and TRBJ2-3; D gene ambiguous. V was cut by 2 bases and J by 1 base, with 7 bases left in between. The CDR3 runs to 14 residues. The germline V gene encodes CDR1 KGHSH and CDR2 LQKENI. The CDR3, as DNA: TGTGCCAGCTCACCAGCCTTTCGCACAGATACGCAGTATTTT. Translated, it gives CASSPAFRTDTQYF.

This clone was counted only a few times. V usage is TRBV5-1 and J usage is TRBJ2-7, with D possibly TRBD1 on 5 matching bases. The ends were cut back, 4 bases at V and 1 base at J, with 15 bases in the middle. Germline CDR1 is SGHRS and CDR2 is YFSETQ. This CDR3 spans 15 amino acids. The CDR3 here is CASSTQGSQSYEQYF. The CDR3 bases are TGCGCCAGCAGCACTCAGGGTTCCCAATCCTACGAGCAGTACTTC.

This clone has a single count. The CDR3 here is CASSQLQGKQETQYF. The DNA for the CDR3 is TGTGCCAGCAGCCAGTTACAGGGGAAGCAAGAGACCCAGTACTTC. This chain uses TRBV9 with TRBJ2-5; 7 bases align to TRBD1. The junction had 8 bases not matched to a gene; V was cut back by 4 bases and J by 2 bases. The CDR3 spans 15 residues. Germline CDR1 reads SGDLS; CDR2 reads YYNGEE. Drawing the rest from reference TRBV9 and TRBJ2-5, the complete variable domain is DSGVTQTPKHLITATGQRVTLRCSPRSGDLSVYWYQQSLDQGLQFLIQYYNGEERAKGNILERFSAQQFPDLHSELNLSSLELGDSALYFCASSQLQGKQETQYFGPGTRLLVL.